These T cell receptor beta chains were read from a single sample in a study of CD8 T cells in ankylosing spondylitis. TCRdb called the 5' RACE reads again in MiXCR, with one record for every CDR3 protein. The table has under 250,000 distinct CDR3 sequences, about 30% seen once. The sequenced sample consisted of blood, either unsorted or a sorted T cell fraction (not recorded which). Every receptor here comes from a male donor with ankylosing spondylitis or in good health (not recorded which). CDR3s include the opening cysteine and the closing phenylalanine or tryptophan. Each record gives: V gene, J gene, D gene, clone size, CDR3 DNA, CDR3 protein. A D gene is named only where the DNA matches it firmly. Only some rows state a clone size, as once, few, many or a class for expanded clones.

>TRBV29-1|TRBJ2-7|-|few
TGCAGCGTTGATGACCGGGCCGAGCAGTACTTC
CSVDDRAEQYF
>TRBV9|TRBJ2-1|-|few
TGTGCCAGTACAATCGGGACACCAGGCAATGAGCAGTTCTTC
CASTIGTPGNEQFF
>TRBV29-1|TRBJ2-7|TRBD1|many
TGCAGCGTTGTGGGGACAGGGAAAGGTGAGCAGTACTTC
CSVVGTGKGEQYF
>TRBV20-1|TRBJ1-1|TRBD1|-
TGCAGTGCTAGAGAGGGGACAGGGAACACTGAAGCTTTCTTT
CSAREGTGNTEAFF
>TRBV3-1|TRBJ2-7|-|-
TGTGCCAGCAGCCAAGAGGGGACGGTCCCCTACGAGCAGTACTTC
CASSQEGTVPYEQYF
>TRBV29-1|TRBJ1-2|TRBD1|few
TGCAGCGTTGAGTCCGGGACAGGGTTTTTTGGCTACACCTTC
CSVESGTGFFGYTF
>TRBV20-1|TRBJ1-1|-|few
TGCAGTGCCCCGGGGAACACTGAAGCTTTCTTT
CSAPGNTEAFF
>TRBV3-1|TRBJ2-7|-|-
TGTGCCAGCAGCCAAGAACCCCACCCTGCCTACGAGCAGTACTTC
CASSQEPHPAYEQYF
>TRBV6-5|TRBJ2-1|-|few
TGTGCCAGCAGTTCCCTTTGGGAGAGCTACAATGAGCAGTTCTTC
CASSSLWESYNEQFF
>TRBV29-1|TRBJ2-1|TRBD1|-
TGCAGCGTCGTCAAACCTGACAGGGACGTGTTCCATGAGCAGTTCTTC
CSVVKPDRDVFHEQFF
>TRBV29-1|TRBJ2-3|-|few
TGCAGCGTCCAGCAGCCGGATCAAGATACGCAGTATTTT
CSVQQPDQDTQYF
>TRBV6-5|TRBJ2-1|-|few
TGTGCCAGCAGTTACTCTCCGAGCTCCTACAATGAGCAGTTCTTC
CASSYSPSSYNEQFF
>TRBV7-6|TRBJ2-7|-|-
TGTGCCAGCAGCCTGAGATCCGGGGCCCAGTTATCCTACGAGCAGTACTTC
CASSLRSGAQLSYEQYF
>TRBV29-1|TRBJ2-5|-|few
TGCAGCGTTCGGACAGCAGAAGAGACCCAGTACTTC
CSVRTAEETQYF
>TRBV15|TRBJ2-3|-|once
TGTGCCACCAGCACTCAAAGGGGGGGGCCATCCACAGATACGCAGTATTTT
CATSTQRGGPSTDTQYF
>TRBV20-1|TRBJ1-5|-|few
TGCAGTTTTCAGGGAAGCAATCAGCCCCAGCATTTT
CSFQGSNQPQHF
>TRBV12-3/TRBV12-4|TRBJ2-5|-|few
TGTGCCAGCAGTTTTGGTCGGGACCTCGGCGGGGAGACCCAGTACTTC
CASSFGRDLGGETQYF
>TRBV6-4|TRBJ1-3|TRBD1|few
TGTGCCAGCGCCGACAGGGGCTTT
CASADRGF
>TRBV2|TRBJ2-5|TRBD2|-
TGTGCCAGCAGTGAGGGACTAGCTCTCCAGTACTTC
CASSEGLALQYF
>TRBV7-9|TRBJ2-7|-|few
TGTGCCAGCCGGGGGTCTGGCTCCTACGAGCAGTACTTC
CASRGSGSYEQYF
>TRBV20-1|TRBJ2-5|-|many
TGCAGTGCTAGAGATCCAGTGGGGGCAGGCGAGACCCAGTACTTC
CSARDPVGAGETQYF
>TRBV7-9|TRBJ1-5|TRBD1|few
TGTGCCAGCAGCGGGGGACAGGGGGGCTTCAATCAGCCCCAGCATTTT
CASSGGQGGFNQPQHF